This TCR beta chain stems from a study of OX40 agonist ivuxolimab in advanced cancers. The wider study: The diagnoses of dose-escalation patients were hepatocellular carcinoma, melanoma, renal cell or head and neck cancer. The study's findings and limits: Some nonresponders likewise displayed low normalized T-cell clonal expansion.

CDR3 length equals 13 residues. Trimming removed 8 bases from V and 2 bases from J, with 10 bases in between. The germline CDR1 and CDR2 sequences are LNHDA and SQIVND (reference sequence). Some clones are missing from TCRdb's copy, which holds only in-frame ones; the method was immunoSEQ multiplex PCR. This sample has about 68,000 clones, with about 90% found just once. This clone was recorded a few times. What it binds is unknown. V is TRBV19 and J is TRBJ1-5; possibly TRBD1 for D (5 bases). This sequence was found in an adult with an advanced solid tumor such as melanoma, head and neck, liver or kidney cancer. Sequences were derived from CD4+ or CD8+ T cells sorted from blood, sampled in a trial of the OX40 agonist ivuxolimab. CDR3 nucleotide sequence: TGTGCCAGTTGTCAGGGCGGCAATCAGCCCCAGCATTTT. It yields the protein CASCQGGNQPQHF.